The source of this TCR beta chain is a study of blood T cell repertoires in COVID-19. As for the study in general: Material from acute and convalescent COVID-19 was sourced from the United States, Italy and Spain. Nucleic acid was either cDNA or gDNA, and it came from T cells, B-cell-depleted T cells, or PBMCs.

This CDR3 comprises 15 residues. CDR1 WSHSY and CDR2 SAAADI come from the germline V gene. V shed 6 bases and J 0 bases; nucleotides not matched to a gene: 5. As originally analysed: Researchers report that nucleated cell counts were estimated from reference gene primer amplification. The data were produced by immunoSEQ multiplex PCR, yet TCRdb's version contains in-frame clones alone and is incomplete. That table supplies the V and J calls and clone size; D and trimming were determined from the DNA. The sample records fewer than 250,000 clones, roughly 90% being singletons. Sequencing input: peripheral blood. The genes are TRBV10-2 and TRBJ1-5; 7 nucleotides agree with TRBD1. The source of this sequence is a woman in her sixties or seventies with acute or convalescent COVID-19. CDR3 nucleotide sequence: TGCGCCAGCAGCCTGGGACAGTATAGCAATCAGCCCCAGCATTTT. This codes for CASSLGQYSNQPQHF.